What follows are 22 T cell receptor beta chains derived from one specimen sequenced in a study of OX40 agonist ivuxolimab in advanced cancers. Clones were sequenced by immunoSEQ multiplex PCR, and TCRdb holds only the in-frame ones, with some missing. The sample lists roughly 29,000 clones, more than 75% occurring once. Sequenced here: CD4+ or CD8+ T cells sorted from blood, sampled in a trial of the OX40 agonist ivuxolimab. The source is an adult with an advanced solid tumor such as melanoma, head and neck, liver or kidney cancer.

The V call is TRBV10-3, the J call TRBJ2-1, with 9 bases aligning to TRBD1. Germline loops: CDR1 ENHRY, CDR2 SYGVKD. The CDR3 contains 15 residues. With V trimmed by 5 bases and J by 5 bases, 7 bases remained unmatched. The CDR3 sequence is CAISPGTGINNEQFF. In nucleotides, the CDR3 is TGTGCCATCAGTCCTGGGACAGGGATTAACAATGAGCAGTTCTTC.

The rearrangement links TRBV2 to TRBJ1-2, with D maybe TRBD1 (6 bases). Germline V gene data show CDR1 as SNHLY and CDR2 as FYNNEI. Trimming removed 6 bases from V and 6 bases from J, with 14 bases in between. The CDR3 consists of 13 residues. The CDR3 reads CASSNDRIHGYTF. CDR3 DNA sequence: TGTGCCAGCAGCAACGACAGGATACATGGCTACACCTTC.

The J gene is TRBJ2-1, the V gene TRBV9, with 13 bases fitting TRBD2. After removal of 3 bases from V and 4 bases from J, the junction contained 16 bases not matched to a gene. Germline CDR1 is SGDLS and CDR2 is YYNGEE. The CDR3 has 20 residues. DNA of the CDR3: TGTGCCAGCAGCGATTCCCGGGACAGGGGACTAGCGGGATTATACAATGAGCAGTTCTTC. Encoded protein: CASSDSRDRGLAGLYNEQFF.

The chain carries TRBV19 and TRBJ1-5; D is uncertain. V was shortened by 6 bases and J by 9 bases, with 15 bases between the two germline ends. The CDR3 length is 13 residues. In germline, CDR1 is LNHDA, CDR2 SQIVND (reference sequence). CDR3 sequence (DNA): TGTGCCAGTAGGCTCGACCAGATGTGGCCCCAGCATTTT. Translation: CASRLDQMWPQHF.

The rearrangement uses TRBV11-2 and TRBJ2-7; D is perhaps TRBD1 (6 bases). Trimming took 4 bases from V and 7 from J, leaving 11 bases between them. The CDR3 is made up of 12 amino acids. The germline V gene encodes CDR1 SGHAT and CDR2 FQNNGV. For the CDR3, the DNA is TGTGCCAGCAGCTCATACAGGGTTGAGCAGTACTTC. Translated, it gives CASSSYRVEQYF.

The gene calls are TRBV7-6 and TRBJ1-1; D not resolved. The CDR3 extends over 16 amino acids. Germline V gene data show CDR1 as SGHVS and CDR2 as FNYEAQ. V dropped 5 bases and J dropped 1 base, with 17 bases sitting between them. The CDR3 is CASSPQSVTENTEAFF. The CDR3 nucleotides read TGTGCCAGCAGCCCCCAGTCCGTCACAGAGAACACTGAAGCTTTCTTT.

This clone has only one observation. The rearrangement links TRBV12-5 to TRBJ1-3, with D perhaps matching TRBD1 (5 bases). CDR3 length equals 14 residues. Germline V gives CDR1 LGHNT, CDR2 FRNRAP. The V end was cut by 7 bases, the J end by 4 bases, with 14 bases between. CDR3 coding DNA: TGTGCTAGTGCCCTTTGGGGGGACGGAAACACCATATATTTT. This translates into CASALWGDGNTIYF.

This clone came up a few times. The V gene is TRBV6-4, the J gene TRBJ1-1; tentatively, D is TRBD1 (5 bases). The germline CDR1 and CDR2 sequences are MRHNA and SNTAGT. This CDR3 has 15 residues. The germline V and J ends were trimmed by 0 bases and 4 bases, with 12 bases remaining between them. The CDR3 loop is CASSDSTGVGTEAFF. The CDR3 DNA sequence: TGTGCCAGCAGTGACTCGACGGGGGTCGGCACTGAAGCTTTCTTT.

The chain joins TRBV7-6 to TRBJ2-2; 9 bases align to TRBD2. The CDR3 totals 15 residues. V lost 5 bases to trimming and J lost 3 bases; unmatched junction nucleotides: 4. Germline V lookup: CDR1 SGHVS, CDR2 FNYEAQ. The CDR3 reads CASSGLATDTGELFF. Written as DNA, the CDR3 is TGTGCCAGCAGCGGACTAGCGACCGACACCGGGGAGCTGTTTTTT. Supplemented by reference TRBV7-6 and TRBJ2-2, the full variable domain reads GAGVSQSPRYKVTKRGQDVALRCDPISGHVSLYWYRQALGQGPEFLTYFNYEAQQDKSGLPNDRFSAERPEGSISTLTIQRTEQRDSAMYRCASSGLATDTGELFFGEGSRLTVL.

CDR3: CASSETEAHGYTF. The CDR3 DNA follows: TGTGCCAGCAGCGAGACCGAAGCCCATGGCTACACCTTC. The rearrangement uses TRBV9 and TRBJ1-2, with D uncertain. Per the germline V gene, CDR1 is SGDLS and CDR2 is YYNGEE. The CDR3 runs 13 residues. V lost 3 bases to trimming and J lost 6 bases, with 12 bases between them.

The genes are TRBV11-2 and TRBJ2-3; 10 positions agree with TRBD1. The CDR3 runs to 19 residues. V was pared by 7 bases and J by 0 bases, with 16 bases of the junction left unmatched. The germline CDR1 and CDR2 sequences are SGHAT and FQNNGV. CDR3 nucleotide sequence: TGTGCCAGCACCCCCCTTGCCGGGACAGGGGTGCCTAGCACAGATACGCAGTATTTT. Amino acids: CASTPLAGTGVPSTDTQYF.

The chain is built from TRBV5-8 and TRBJ1-2; possibly TRBD1 for D (5 bases). The CDR3 is 15 residues long. Trimming shortened V by 5 bases and J by 7 bases, and 21 bases separated the two germline ends. Germline assignment: CDR1 SGHTS and CDR2 YDEGEE. The CDR3 here is CASSPRGGDRSGYTF. DNA for the CDR3: TGTGCCAGCAGTCCCCGGGGGGGGGACCGCTCTGGCTACACCTTC.

This clone showed up just once. The chain employs TRBV6-5 and TRBJ1-1; TRBD1 is a possible D gene (6 bases). The V gene's germline CDR1 is MNHEY and CDR2 SVGAGI. The CDR3 contains 13 residues. V was clipped by 4 bases and J by 1 base, with 7 bases between them. The CDR3 here is CASSWGPNTEAFF. CDR3 DNA sequence: TGTGCCAGCAGTTGGGGGCCGAACACTGAAGCTTTCTTT.

A few counts support this clone. The V and J genes are TRBV4-1 and TRBJ2-7; TRBD1 matches 11 bases. This CDR3 is 15 amino acids long. V lost 4 bases to trimming and J lost 2 bases; unmatched junction nucleotides: 4. Looked up from germline, CDR1 is MGHRA and CDR2 is YSYEKL. CDR3 loop: CASSPRTGGAYEQYF. The DNA for the CDR3 is TGCGCCAGCAGCCCTCGGACAGGGGGCGCCTACGAGCAGTACTTC.

The J gene is TRBJ2-1, the V gene TRBV5-5; TRBD1 agrees at 7 bases. The germline CDR1 and CDR2 sequences are SGHKS and YYEKEE (reference sequence). The length of the CDR3 is 18 residues. The V and J ends lost 0 bases and 4 bases, in that order; junction bases with no gene match: 13. The CDR3 coding sequence is TGTGCCAGCAGCTTGGAGACAGGGTTGATAGTTGTTTACAATGAGCAGTTCTTC. As protein: CASSLETGLIVVYNEQFF.

This clone was recorded once. The rearrangement uses TRBV19 and TRBJ1-1; D uncertain. Germline V CDR1 and CDR2: LNHDA, SQIVND (reference sequence). V was cut by 1 base and J by 2 bases, with 17 bases left in between. There are 17 residues in the CDR3. CDR3 nucleotide sequence: TGTGCCAGTAGTATAGGTGTCTCACGGTCTTATAACACTGAAGCTTTCTTT. Protein product: CASSIGVSRSYNTEAFF.

Concerning this clone: Mismatch with germline at one junction end may stem from a read error. V is TRBV6-1 and J is TRBJ2-7; D remains ambiguous. This CDR3 has 14 residues. CDR1 MNHNS and CDR2 SASEGT come from the germline V gene. The CDR3 DNA reads as TGTGCCGGCAGTGAAAGGACGATTAGTTACGAGCAGTACTTC. This sequence encodes CAGSERTISYEQYF.

The sample holds one count of this clone. The chain recombines TRBV6-6 with TRBJ2-7; D uncertain. Trimming cost V 6 bases and J 0 bases, with 9 bases left between them. This CDR3 has 13 amino acids. Germline V gene sequence: CDR1 MNHNY, CDR2 SVGAGI (reference sequence). For the CDR3, the DNA is TGTGCCAGCAGACCACAGAGCTCCTACGAGCAGTACTTC. Its translation: CASRPQSSYEQYF.

Only a few counts were recorded for this clone. The V and J genes are TRBV5-5 and TRBJ2-7; D is unresolved. Germline assignment: CDR1 SGHKS and CDR2 YYEKEE (reference sequence). The length of the CDR3 is 14 residues. V lost 4 bases and J lost 6, with 17 bases in between. This CDR3 reads CASSPVPFTSEQYF. DNA for the CDR3: TGTGCCAGCAGCCCCGTACCCTTCACCTCCGAGCAGTACTTC.

This clone came up a few times. V and J are TRBV9 and TRBJ2-1; 8 nucleotides line up with TRBD1. V shed 5 bases and J 9 bases; nucleotides not matched to a gene: 7. The CDR3 runs to 13 residues. The germline gives CDR1 SGDLS, CDR2 YYNGEE. The CDR3 region is CASSLATGVEQFF. CDR3 coding DNA: TGTGCCAGCAGTTTAGCGACAGGGGTTGAGCAGTTCTTC.

This rearrangement joins TRBV27 to TRBJ2-1; D is ambiguous. This CDR3 has 13 amino acids. Per the germline V gene, CDR1 is MNHEY and CDR2 is SMNVEV (reference sequence). Trimming pared 2 bases from V and 6 bases from J, leaving 8 bases between. CDR3 in DNA: TGTGCCAGCAGTTTAATGGACCCCAATGAGCAGTTCTTC. This codes for CASSLMDPNEQFF.

The chain joins TRBV5-8 to TRBJ1-1; tentatively, D is TRBD1 (5 bases). CDR1 and CDR2 from the germline V gene are SGHTS and YDEGEE. The CDR3 is 14 residues long. Trimming removed 2 bases at V and 5 bases at J, with 13 bases between. The CDR3 loop is CASSFPPRGTEAFF. DNA for the CDR3: TGTGCCAGCAGCTTCCCCCCGCGGGGGACTGAAGCTTTCTTT.